Listed below are T cell receptor beta chains from one sample, sequenced in a study of T cell repertoires in cytomegalovirus infection. No antigen has been assigned to these receptors. In TCRdb, the reads were re-called with MiXCR into one record per CDR3 protein. This table holds under 850,000 distinct CDR3 sequences, about 30% found once. The sequenced sample was cultured PBMCs, obtained from culture after CMV antigen stimulation. Receptors originate from a human donor in good health (CMV status not recorded). Some clones in this sample may be carry-over from other donors' samples. Both conserved end residues are part of each CDR3. Each record gives: V gene, CDR3 length, J gene, clone size, CDR3 protein. For some rows the clone size is stated as once, few or many, or as a class when expanded; others skip it.

v_call: TRBV10-3; cdr3_length: 15; j_call: TRBJ1-5; clone_size: -; cdr3_aa: CAISGGEGDNQPQHF
v_call: TRBV7-2; cdr3_length: 14; j_call: TRBJ1-1; clone_size: few; cdr3_aa: CASSFNRGDTEAFF
v_call: TRBV20-1; cdr3_length: 14; j_call: TRBJ1-2; clone_size: -; cdr3_aa: CSARDRTGDVGYTF
v_call: TRBV11-2; cdr3_length: 14; j_call: TRBJ2-5; clone_size: -; cdr3_aa: CASSRTTSGWTQYF
v_call: TRBV7-6; cdr3_length: 15; j_call: TRBJ2-5; clone_size: few; cdr3_aa: CASSSGQGSQETQYF
v_call: TRBV5-6; cdr3_length: 15; j_call: TRBJ1-2; clone_size: many; cdr3_aa: CASSDGTGELRGYTF
v_call: TRBV5-6; cdr3_length: 13; j_call: TRBJ2-7; clone_size: few; cdr3_aa: CASSYAGLSEQYF
v_call: TRBV18; cdr3_length: 17; j_call: TRBJ1-2; clone_size: few; cdr3_aa: CASSPPIGTVEMYGYTF
v_call: TRBV7-6; cdr3_length: 13; j_call: TRBJ2-3; clone_size: few; cdr3_aa: CASSPTVTDTQYF
v_call: TRBV7-9; cdr3_length: 15; j_call: TRBJ1-3; clone_size: -; cdr3_aa: CASSQDWSSGNTIYF
v_call: TRBV7-9; cdr3_length: 14; j_call: TRBJ1-2; clone_size: -; cdr3_aa: CASSLQTGFSGYTF
v_call: TRBV6-5; cdr3_length: 13; j_call: TRBJ1-1; clone_size: -; cdr3_aa: CASSRQGVNEAFF
v_call: TRBV27; cdr3_length: 15; j_call: TRBJ2-3; clone_size: -; cdr3_aa: CASSLLRGGPDTQYF
v_call: TRBV10-3; cdr3_length: 14; j_call: TRBJ1-2; clone_size: -; cdr3_aa: CAISKQGVNYGYTF
v_call: TRBV5-5; cdr3_length: 16; j_call: TRBJ2-1; clone_size: -; cdr3_aa: CASSPGQESAYNEQFF
v_call: TRBV6-1; cdr3_length: 12; j_call: TRBJ1-1; clone_size: few; cdr3_aa: CASSTGQREAFF
v_call: TRBV20-1; cdr3_length: 15; j_call: TRBJ1-1; clone_size: -; cdr3_aa: CSARDRKNLNTEAFF
v_call: TRBV7-2; cdr3_length: 14; j_call: TRBJ2-5; clone_size: many; cdr3_aa: CASSQDAGGETQYF
v_call: TRBV6-6; cdr3_length: 16; j_call: TRBJ1-1; clone_size: -; cdr3_aa: CASSNRDRMMNTEAFF
v_call: TRBV7-2; cdr3_length: 15; j_call: TRBJ1-2; clone_size: -; cdr3_aa: CASSRDRAANYGYTF
v_call: TRBV4-1; cdr3_length: 15; j_call: TRBJ2-2; clone_size: -; cdr3_aa: CASSQGGVGTGELFF
v_call: TRBV5-1; cdr3_length: 18; j_call: TRBJ2-3; clone_size: -; cdr3_aa: CASSRRLAGVTLADTQYF
v_call: TRBV9; cdr3_length: 14; j_call: TRBJ2-3; clone_size: few; cdr3_aa: CASSVGHRLDTQYF
v_call: TRBV12-3/TRBV12-4; cdr3_length: 18; j_call: TRBJ2-1; clone_size: few; cdr3_aa: CASSKPPYQGGRSNEQFF
v_call: TRBV2; cdr3_length: 12; j_call: TRBJ2-1; clone_size: -; cdr3_aa: CASRDQGNEQFF
v_call: TRBV10-3; cdr3_length: 13; j_call: TRBJ2-1; clone_size: few; cdr3_aa: CATADFSYNEQFF
v_call: TRBV12-3/TRBV12-4; cdr3_length: 15; j_call: TRBJ2-5; clone_size: -; cdr3_aa: CASSFRTGKGETQYF
v_call: TRBV20-1; cdr3_length: 14; j_call: TRBJ2-2; clone_size: -; cdr3_aa: CSARSQPNTGELFF
v_call: TRBV11-2; cdr3_length: 15; j_call: TRBJ1-1; clone_size: -; cdr3_aa: CASSLDARTGGEAFF